This T cell receptor beta chain was sequenced in a study of blood T cell repertoires in COVID-19. At the level of the study: There were acute and convalescent COVID-19 samples, and they came from the United States, Italy and Spain. PBMCs, B-cell-depleted T cells, or T cells were the source of the cDNA or gDNA that made up the material.

This clone was recorded only once. How the authors handled the data: Amplification from reference gene primers served as the basis for estimated nucleated cell counts. Generated by immunoSEQ multiplex PCR, the TCRdb table keeps only in-frame clones and is missing some. V and J calls and clone size are as listed in that table; D and trimming were resolved from the DNA. The data contain approximately 250,000 clones, 75% to 90% of them singletons. The sample consisted of peripheral blood. The TCR sequence derives from a human donor in a cohort sampled during active COVID-19.

The CDR3 coding sequence is TGTGCCAGCAGCTTAGTCGGCGGCACCGGGGAGCTGTTTTTT. Residues: CASSLVGGTGELFF. The V call is TRBV7-2, the J call TRBJ2-2, with D uncertain. The CDR3 totals 14 residues. Trimming stripped 1 base from V and 4 bases from J, with 7 bases between. The germline V gene encodes CDR1 SGHTA and CDR2 FQGNSA.